Below, 19 T cell receptor beta chains from the same sample are listed, as sequenced in a study of blood T cell repertoires in COVID-19. Method: immunoSEQ multiplex PCR; TCRdb's copy keeps in-frame clones and lacks some. The sample yields about 93,000 clones, around 90% seen once. Sequencing was performed on peripheral blood. The receptors originated from a human donor with active COVID-19. The donor label of this sample is uncertain.

V and J are TRBV4-2 and TRBJ1-5; weak D call: TRBD1 (5 bases). The CDR3 totals 15 residues. Deletions cut 4 bases from V and 11 bases from J, with 21 bases between. The germline V gene encodes CDR1 LGHNA and CDR2 YNFKEQ. The chain's CDR3 is CASSPTPGGDLAQHF. CDR3 sequence (DNA): TGTGCCAGCAGCCCTACTCCGGGGGGGGACTTGGCCCAGCATTTT.

The J gene is TRBJ2-7, the V gene TRBV6-5; 8 bases match TRBD1. The CDR3 has 14 amino acids. V gave up 2 bases and J gave up 6 bases; unmatched junction bases: 6. The V gene's germline CDR1 is MNHEY and CDR2 SVGAGI. The CDR3 region has the DNA TGTGCCAGCAGTTACCTCGACAGGGGAGGCGAGCAGTACTTC. Amino acids: CASSYLDRGGEQYF.

The CDR3 region has the DNA TGTGCCAGCAGTTACCCCCCCGGCGAGCAGTACTTC. Its protein product is CASSYPPGEQYF. The chain has TRBV6-2 or TRBV6-3 and TRBJ2-7; D ambiguous. Germline V gene sequence: CDR1 MNHEY, CDR2 SVGEGT. V was shortened by 2 bases and J by 6 bases, with 8 bases between the two germline ends. This CDR3 region has 12 residues.

The V call is TRBV11-3, the J call TRBJ2-1, with 11 bases that match TRBD1. The ends lost 10 bases at V and 9 bases at J; junction bases unmatched: 14. CDR1 SGHNT and CDR2 YENEEA come from the germline V gene. CDR3 length: 15 residues. The CDR3 DNA is TGTGCCACCGCCCCCGGACAGGGGGCAGGTAGTGAGCAGTTCTTC. It encodes CATAPGQGAGSEQFF.

This clone was seen more than once but under ten times. The V and J genes are TRBV19 and TRBJ1-1, with D perhaps matching TRBD1 (5 bases). CDR1 and CDR2 from the germline V gene are LNHDA and SQIVND (reference sequence). The CDR3 has 13 amino acids. V dropped 5 bases and J dropped 4 bases, with 11 bases sitting between them. The CDR3 protein is CASSFSGTTEAFF. The CDR3, as DNA: TGTGCCAGTAGTTTCAGCGGGACCACTGAAGCTTTCTTT.

The J gene is TRBJ1-4, the V gene TRBV25-1, with 10 bases identical to TRBD1. The V gene end was trimmed by 5 bases and the J gene end by 6 bases; junction bases not matched to a gene: 6. The germline V gene encodes CDR1 MGHDK and CDR2 SYGVNS. The CDR3 is 15 amino acids. The CDR3 loop is CASSPGTGAYEKLFF. The CDR3 region has the DNA TGTGCCAGCAGTCCCGGGACAGGGGCTTATGAAAAACTGTTTTTT.

V usage is TRBV29-1 and J usage is TRBJ2-7; D is unresolved. V was trimmed by 7 bases and J by 4 bases, leaving 17 bases between them. Germline CDR1 SQVTM, CDR2 ANQGSEA. The length of the CDR3 is 13 residues. The CDR3 reads CSAASRREYEQYF. The CDR3 bases are TGCAGCGCCGCAAGTCGTCGTGAGTACGAGCAGTACTTC.

The genes are TRBV19 and TRBJ2-7; D is unclear. The CDR3 runs 14 residues. Trimming took 5 bases from V and 2 from J, leaving 13 bases between them. The germline V gene has CDR1 LNHDA and CDR2 SQIVND (reference sequence). The chain's CDR3 is CASSVSDKAYEQYF. The CDR3 region has the DNA TGTGCCAGTAGTGTATCCGACAAGGCCTACGAGCAGTACTTC.

CDR3 nucleotides: TGTGCCAGCAGTTTGCGGGGACAGCTAAATTCACCCCTCCACTTT. It codes for CASSLRGQLNSPLHF. This chain uses TRBV28 with TRBJ1-6; 7 nucleotides line up with TRBD1. CDR3 length: 15 amino acids. Germline assignment: CDR1 MDHEN and CDR2 SYDVKM. V shed 3 bases and J 7 bases; nucleotides not matched to a gene: 6.

This chain joins TRBV5-1 and TRBJ1-1; no clear D gene. This CDR3 comprises 14 residues. The V and J ends lost 3 bases and 1 base respectively, with 10 bases between them. Looked up from germline, CDR1 is SGHRS and CDR2 is YFSETQ. CDR3 sequence (DNA): TGCGCCAGCAGCTCAGACGCTAGGAACACTGAAGCTTTCTTT. Protein product: CASSSDARNTEAFF.

V usage is TRBV25-1 and J usage is TRBJ2-5; possibly TRBD1 for D (6 bases). V lost 3 bases, J lost 2 bases, and 16 bases lay in between. This CDR3 has 16 residues. From germline, CDR1 is MGHDK and CDR2 SYGVNS. As DNA, the CDR3 is TGTGCCAGCAGTGACCTTGGACTGAGGGGGCAAGAGACCCAGTACTTC. Residues: CASSDLGLRGQETQYF.

This chain links TRBV5-1 with TRBJ2-1, with TRBD2 matching 7 bases. CDR1 SGHRS and CDR2 YFSETQ come from the germline V gene. Trimming took 4 bases from V and 3 from J; bases not matched to a gene: 7. The CDR3 runs to 15 residues. In DNA, the CDR3 is TGCGCCAGCAGCCTAATCCGGGACTACTACAATGAGCAGTTCTTC. Its protein product is CASSLIRDYYNEQFF.

The chain employs TRBV19 and TRBJ1-1; D uncertain. CDR1 is LNHDA, CDR2 SQIVND, per germline (reference sequence). V was shortened by 8 bases and J by 2 bases, with 12 bases between the two germline ends. The CDR3 extends over 13 amino acids. The chain's CDR3 is CASARRLNTEAFF. CDR3 nucleotide sequence: TGTGCCAGTGCACGCAGACTCAACACTGAAGCTTTCTTT. The full variable domain, with the rest looked up from reference TRBV19 and TRBJ1-1, is DGGITQSPKYLFRKEGQNVTLSCEQNLNHDAMYWYRQDPGQGLRLIYYSQIVNDFQKGDIAEGYSVSREKKESFPLTVTSAQKNPTAFYLCASARRLNTEAFFGQGTRLTVV.

The chain combines TRBV18 with TRBJ2-1, with a weak D call TRBD1 (6 bases). The germline CDR1 and CDR2 sequences are KGHSH and LQKENI. V was cut by 4 bases and J by 10 bases, with 14 bases left in between. CDR3 size: 13 residues. Written as DNA, the CDR3 is TGTGCCAGCTCACATGATACAGGGTACGAGCAGTTCTTC. It yields the protein CASSHDTGYEQFF.

This clone was observed once. The V gene is TRBV6-6, the J gene TRBJ1-2; 9 nucleotides match TRBD1. Trimming at V came to 5 bases and at J to 4 bases, leaving 14 bases not matched to a gene. Germline CDR1 is MNHNY and CDR2 is SVGAGI (reference sequence). The CDR3 length is 17 residues. The CDR3 DNA sequence: TGTGCCAGCAGTCCTACAGGGGGCCCGTACCCGTTCTATGGCTACACCTTC. Translated: CASSPTGGPYPFYGYTF.

This chain connects TRBV19 to TRBJ1-2; D not certain. The CDR3 totals 14 residues. The V gene lost 2 bases and the J gene lost 0 bases, with 7 bases spanning the gap. Germline CDR1 reads LNHDA; CDR2 reads SQIVND (reference sequence). CDR3 in amino acids: CASSIIRANYGYTF. The DNA for the CDR3 is TGTGCCAGTAGTATAATTCGGGCTAACTATGGCTACACCTTC.

This chain uses TRBV14 with TRBJ2-1, with D maybe TRBD1 (5 bases). The CDR3 loop spans 16 amino acids. Trimming cost V 3 bases and J 7 bases, with 19 bases left between them. Germline CDR1 is SGHDN and CDR2 is FVKESK. CDR3 in amino acids: CASSHRQGGIRNEQFF. CDR3 coding DNA: TGTGCCAGCAGCCACCGGCAGGGTGGGATTAGGAATGAGCAGTTCTTC.

This rearrangement joins TRBV25-1 to TRBJ1-4; D is possibly TRBD1 (5 bases). V was pared by 6 bases and J by 4 bases, with 9 bases between. The CDR3 contains 13 residues. Germline V lookup: CDR1 MGHDK, CDR2 SYGVNS. The CDR3 DNA follows: TGTGCCAGCAGAGCCGGGGGTAATGAAAAACTGTTTTTT. Translation gives CASRAGGNEKLFF. Looking up the rest from reference TRBV25-1 and TRBJ1-4 gives the full variable domain: EADIYQTPRYLVIGTGKKITLECSQTMGHDKMYWYQQDPGMELHLIHYSYGVNSTEKGDLSSESTVSRIRTEHFPLTLESARPSHTSQYLCASRAGGNEKLFFGSGTQLSVL.

The rearrangement uses TRBV9 and TRBJ1-3; D ambiguous. Germline assignment: CDR1 SGDLS and CDR2 YYNGEE. This CDR3 has 15 amino acids. V was cut by 4 bases and J by 1 base, with 12 bases left in between. The CDR3 nucleotides read TGTGCCAGCAGCCCCCGTCCCGGGTCTGGAAACACCATATATTTT. Amino acids: CASSPRPGSGNTIYF.